The clone carrying this TCR beta chain was recorded a few times. The assay was immunoSEQ multiplex PCR, and TCRdb's table has in-frame clones only and misses some. Of 500,000 to 750,000 clones detected, roughly 88% appear once; the ten largest clones hold 0.0085% to 0.012%. The data are from a study of shared T cell receptors in the human thymus. From germline, CDR1 is SGHAT and CDR2 FQNNGV. V lost 0 bases and J 0 bases, leaving 18 bases between the germline ends. This CDR3 is built from 18 residues. This sample was also put to use in a study of human thymus T cells. From that report: Corrective cardiac operations yielded the resected thymus tissue. Gene usage (both V and J) appeared biased in thymic and blood repertoires. Thymic repertoires overlap heavily among unrelated individuals, related research has reported.

The chain uses TRBV11-2 and TRBJ2-7; no clear D. Sample: thymocytes. This sequence originates from a boy under two years old with a congenital heart defect. In nucleotides, the CDR3 is TGTGCCAGCAGCTTAGATCACCCCGGTGCGGTGAGCTCCTACGAGCAGTACTTC. Its translation is CASSLDHPGAVSSYEQYF. The variable domain in full, with the rest retrieved from reference TRBV11-2 and TRBJ2-7, is EAGVAQSPRYKIIEKRQSVAFWCNPISGHATLYWYQQILGQGPKLLIQFQNNGVVDDSQLPKDRFSAERLKGVDSTLKIQPAKLEDSAVYLCASSLDHPGAVSSYEQYFGPGTRLTVT.